These T cell receptor beta chains were read from a single sample in a study of shared clonotypes between healthy human individuals. TCRdb keeps only in-frame clones here, not all; method: immunoSEQ multiplex PCR. The profile shows around 2,000,000 clones, approximately 94% of them singletons. The sequencing input was naive CD8+ T cells sorted from blood. The receptor source for this set is a man aged 18 to 30 in good health. Each CDR3 is given with its conserved first and last residue. A D gene is named only where the DNA matches it firmly. Part of the rows lack a size; the others show once, few, many or a class for expanded clones.

j_call	d_call	clone_size	v_call	cdr3_aa	cdr3_nt
TRBJ2-3	.	.	TRBV4-3	CASSHLTSGDTQYF	TGCGCCAGCAGCCACCTGACTAGTGGTGATACGCAGTATTTT
TRBJ1-4	TRBD1	.	TRBV9	CASSVEGAHNEKLFF	TGTGCCAGCAGCGTAGAGGGGGCGCATAATGAAAAACTGTTTTTT
TRBJ2-7	.	.	TRBV7-9	CASSLGTYEQYF	TGTGCCAGCAGCTTAGGTACTTACGAGCAGTACTTC
TRBJ2-1	.	.	TRBV25-1	CASSVGGLNPYNEQFF	TGTGCCAGCAGTGTAGGGGGACTGAACCCCTACAATGAGCAGTTCTTC
TRBJ2-3	TRBD2	.	TRBV5-5	CASSPGLVEDTQYF	TGTGCCAGCAGTCCGGGACTAGTCGAAGATACGCAGTATTTT
TRBJ2-7	.	.	TRBV6-6	CASSYRDRTAYEQYF	TGTGCCAGCAGTTACAGAGACAGGACAGCCTACGAGCAGTACTTC
TRBJ2-1	TRBD2	once	TRBV9	CASSVGGAGAYNEQFF	TGTGCCAGCAGCGTAGGTGGTGCGGGAGCCTACAATGAGCAGTTCTTC
TRBJ2-7	.	.	TRBV27	CASSLRDTRSEQYF	TGTGCCAGCAGTTTAAGGGACACCCGGAGCGAGCAGTACTTC
TRBJ2-5	.	.	TRBV7-9	CASSRDSQETQYF	TGTGCCAGCAGCCGGGACTCACAAGAGACCCAGTACTTC
TRBJ2-5	.	.	TRBV6-5	CASSLAGAKETQYF	TGTGCCAGCAGTTTGGCGGGGGCAAAAGAGACCCAGTACTTC
TRBJ2-1	.	.	TRBV7-2	CASSLTGDSYNEQFF	TGTGCCAGCAGCTTAACAGGCGACTCCTACAATGAGCAGTTCTTC
TRBJ2-2	TRBD2	.	TRBV10-3	CAISESGLNTGELFF	TGTGCCATCAGTGAGTCGGGACTAAACACCGGGGAGCTGTTTTTT